This T cell receptor beta chain originates from a study of monozygotic twins with inflammatory bowel disease. With the 5' RACE reads reprocessed, TCRdb shows one record per CDR3 protein and no DNA. Found here are some 150,000 distinct CDR3 sequences; the top ten clones hold about 2.4%. CDR3 size: 14 residues. Germline-derived CDR1 and CDR2 are SGHTA and FQGNSA. Sequenced sample: blood. The chain employs TRBV7-2 and TRBJ2-1. This TCR was sampled from a human donor with ulcerative colitis or Crohn's disease, or a healthy co-twin of an affected twin (not recorded which). CDR3 residues: CASSFGRTSDEQFF.